Shown below are 25 T cell receptor beta chains from a single sample sequenced in a study of early T cells in non-severe SARS-CoV-2 infection. TCRdb re-called the 5' RACE reads through MiXCR, storing one row per CDR3 protein. Of some 35,000 distinct CDR3 sequences listed, 5% to 6.5% are singletons. Sample: whole blood. These receptor sequences come from an adult who was a healthcare worker with PCR-confirmed SARS-CoV-2 infection or an uninfected control (not recorded which).

This clonotype was found many times. The rearrangement joins TRBV28 to TRBJ2-7; no reliable D call. This CDR3 has 12 amino acids. Germline CDR1 MDHEN, CDR2 SYDVKM. Between the trimmed V and J ends, which lost 1 base and 3 bases, there was a span of 4 bases. In nucleotides, the CDR3 is TGTGCCAGCAGTTTATTGGGCTACGAGCAGTACTTC. Translated, it gives CASSLLGYEQYF. Combining the CDR3 with reference TRBV28 and TRBJ2-7 gives the whole variable domain DVKVTQSSRYLVKRTGEKVFLECVQDMDHENMFWYRQDPGLGLRLIYFSYDVKMKEKGDIPEGYSVSREKKERFSLILESASTNQTSMYLCASSLLGYEQYFGPGTRLTVT.

This clonotype was recorded at least ten times. The chain is built from TRBV30 and TRBJ2-7; perhaps TRBD2 as D (5 bases). Deletions cut 2 bases from V and 3 bases from J, with 11 bases between. Germline V gene sequence: CDR1 GTSNPN, CDR2 SVGIG (reference sequence). The CDR3 totals 13 residues. CDR3 in amino acids: CAWSSGTFYEQYF. In DNA, the CDR3 is TGTGCCTGGAGTAGCGGCACCTTCTACGAGCAGTACTTC. Looking up the rest from reference TRBV30 and TRBJ2-7 gives the full variable domain: SQTIHQWPATLVQPVGSPLSLECTVEGTSNPNLYWYRQAAGRGLQLLFYSVGIGQISSEVPQNLSASRPQDRQFILSSKKLLLSDSGFYLCAWSSGTFYEQYFGPGTRLTVT.

This clonotype was counted at least ten times. The chain joins TRBV7-3 to TRBJ2-2; 7 bases map to TRBD2. The CDR3 sequence is 14 residues long. Germline V gene sequence: CDR1 SGHTA, CDR2 FQGTGA. V dropped 6 bases and J dropped 4; count of bases not matched to a gene: 5. In nucleotides, the CDR3 is TGTGCCAGCAGGACTAGCCCCCTCACCGGGGAGCTGTTTTTT. Translated: CASRTSPLTGELFF.

This clonotype has at least ten counts. The chain has TRBV5-1 and TRBJ2-4, with no clear D. The CDR3 is made up of 14 amino acids. Germline-derived CDR1 and CDR2 are SGHRS and YFSETQ. Trimming cost V 5 bases and J 0 bases, with 9 bases left between them. In DNA form, the CDR3 reads TGCGCCAGCAGGACGGATCTAGCCAAAAACATTCAGTACTTC. Translating it yields CASRTDLAKNIQYF.

The sample holds many counts of this clonotype. The CDR3 DNA is TGTGCCAGCAGCCCCTGGACTAGCGGGAGATACGAGCAGTACTTC. Translated, it gives CASSPWTSGRYEQYF. J is TRBJ2-7 and V is TRBV11-2; TRBD2 aligns across 13 bases. V lost 5 bases, J lost 4 bases, and 5 bases stayed unmatched. The CDR3 has 15 residues. The germline V gene has CDR1 SGHAT and CDR2 FQNNGV.

This clonotype occurred a few times. This chain connects TRBV5-1 to TRBJ2-3, with D possibly being TRBD1 (6 bases). The CDR3 extends over 14 amino acids. Germline CDR1 is SGHRS and CDR2 is YFSETQ. V was cut by 0 bases and J by 4 bases, with 9 bases left in between. The CDR3, as DNA: TGCGCCAGCAGCTTGGCCAGGGGTGCAGATACGCAGTATTTT. Protein: CASSLARGADTQYF.

This rearrangement joins TRBV5-6 to TRBJ2-7, with TRBD1 matching 8 bases. V shed 2 bases and J 3 bases; nucleotides not matched to a gene: 4. CDR1 is SGHDT, CDR2 YYEEEE, per germline. CDR3 length equals 14 residues. The DNA for the CDR3 is TGTGCCAGCAGCTTCGGGACAGGTCTCTACGAGCAGTACTTC. This translates into CASSFGTGLYEQYF.

This clonotype showed up many times. The chain recombines TRBV10-3 with TRBJ2-1; 10 bases map to TRBD2. Trimming at V came to 4 bases and at J to 4 bases, leaving 4 bases not matched to a gene. The CDR3 has 15 amino acids. Germline V gene data show CDR1 as ENHRY and CDR2 as SYGVKD. The CDR3 DNA follows: TGTGCCATCAGTGTAACTAGCGGGGCTTACAATGAGCAGTTCTTC. It translates to CAISVTSGAYNEQFF.

This clonotype was recorded at least ten times. This chain connects TRBV2 to TRBJ2-1; no clear D gene. The V end was cut by 7 bases, the J end by 9 bases, with 10 bases between. This CDR3 is built from 11 residues. The germline V gene has CDR1 SNHLY and CDR2 FYNNEI. The CDR3 DNA reads as TGTGCCAGCACCCGCGGCGGTGAGCAGTTCTTC. It codes for CASTRGGEQFF.

At least ten counts were recorded for this clonotype. V is TRBV7-2 and J is TRBJ2-3, with 8 bases lining up with TRBD2. Germline CDR1 and CDR2: SGHTA and FQGNSA. The ends lost 5 bases at V and 6 bases at J; junction bases unmatched: 10. CDR3 length: 15 residues. CDR3 coding DNA: TGTGCCAGCAGCCCGGGACTAGTACGGGGGGATACGCAGTATTTT. Its translation is CASSPGLVRGDTQYF.

This clonotype occurred many times. The V and J genes are TRBV19 and TRBJ2-5; TRBD2 might be the D (6 bases). This CDR3 comprises 15 residues. The V and J ends lost 5 bases and 5 bases respectively, with 18 bases between them. The germline V gene has CDR1 LNHDA and CDR2 SQIVND (reference sequence). DNA of the CDR3: TGTGCCAGTAGTCCGTTCCATCGGGAGAGTGAGACCCAGTACTTC. It specifies CASSPFHRESETQYF.

There are many counts of this clonotype. The rearrangement uses TRBV6-5 and TRBJ1-6, with D unresolved. With 2 bases removed from V and 5 bases from J, the gap between germline ends came to 10 bases. Germline V gene data show CDR1 as MNHEY and CDR2 as SVGAGI. The CDR3 length is 15 residues. In nucleotides, the CDR3 is TGTGCCAGCAGTTACACTGGCGGGGATAATTCACCCCTCCACTTT. It codes for CASSYTGGDNSPLHF.

This clonotype occurred a few times. The gene calls are TRBV4-3 and TRBJ2-1, with 8 bases aligning to TRBD2. Trimming at V came to 3 bases and at J to 10 bases, leaving 2 bases not matched to a gene. Germline V gene lookup returns CDR1 LGHNA and CDR2 YSLEER. This CDR3 comprises 12 residues. For the CDR3, the DNA is TGCGCCAGCAGCCATAGGACTAGCGAGCAGTTCTTC. Translated, it gives CASSHRTSEQFF.

In this sample, this clonotype turned up a few times. The V and J genes are TRBV7-9 and TRBJ2-7; a possible D gene is TRBD1 (6 bases). The CDR3 length is 12 residues. The V gene lost 5 bases and the J gene lost 5 bases, with 10 bases spanning the gap. CDR1 is SEHNR and CDR2 is FQNEAQ in the germline V gene (reference sequence). The CDR3 nucleotides are TGTGCCAGCAGCCGTAGGGACAACGAGCAGTACTTC. It encodes CASSRRDNEQYF.

Remarks on this clonotype: This may come from a read error, since a much larger clone is one base off. The V and J genes are TRBV2 and TRBJ2-2; D may match TRBD1 or TRBD2 (5 bases each). The CDR3 consists of 13 residues. Germline V gene sequence: CDR1 SNHLY, CDR2 FYNNEI. The CDR3: CVSREWGTGELFF. The CDR3, as DNA: TGTGTCAGCAGGGAGTGGGGAACCGGGGAGCTGTTTTTT.

The CDR3 protein is CASRQGFNSPLHF. The CDR3 DNA is TGTGCCAGCCGCCAGGGGTTTAATTCACCCCTCCACTTT. The V and J genes are TRBV12-3 or TRBV12-4 and TRBJ1-6; a possible D gene is TRBD1 (6 bases). V gave up 8 bases and J gave up 6 bases, with 11 bases separating them. The CDR3 sequence is 13 residues long.

Ten or more counts support this clonotype. The chain couples TRBV7-2 to TRBJ2-1; a possible D gene is TRBD2 (6 bases). The V end lost 0 bases, the J end lost 7 bases, and 16 bases lay between the germline ends. This CDR3 comprises 16 residues. Germline loops: CDR1 SGHTA, CDR2 FQGNSA. CDR3 sequence reads: CASSLAGTYYQNEQFF. Written as DNA, the CDR3 is TGTGCCAGCAGCTTAGCCGGGACTTACTATCAGAATGAGCAGTTCTTC.

This clonotype has ten or more counts. The gene calls are TRBV6-1 and TRBJ2-7, with 8 nucleotides matching TRBD1. Trimming took 6 bases from V and 2 from J; bases not matched to a gene: 3. The germline gives CDR1 MNHNS, CDR2 SASEGT. The CDR3 extends over 13 amino acids. Written as DNA, the CDR3 is TGTGCCAGCAGGGCGGGACAGGCCTACGAGCAGTACTTC. Protein: CASRAGQAYEQYF.

This clonotype was detected many times. In nucleotides, the CDR3 is TGTGCCAGCAGCGCCGGGACAGCCTCGTTCGATGAGCAGTTCTTC. Residues: CASSAGTASFDEQFF. This chain links TRBV7-9 with TRBJ2-1; 7 nucleotides match TRBD1. V was pared by 5 bases and J by 8 bases, with 12 bases of the junction left unmatched. The germline CDR1 and CDR2 sequences are SEHNR and FQNEAQ (reference sequence). The CDR3 runs 15 residues.

The CDR3 DNA reads TGCGCCAGCAGCAGCGGGACGCCCGGGGGAGGCGAGCAGTACTTC. This encodes CASSSGTPGGGEQYF. This chain uses TRBV5-1 with TRBJ2-7; 7 nucleotides align to TRBD2. The ends lost 4 bases at V and 6 bases at J; junction bases unmatched: 13. Per the germline V gene, CDR1 is SGHRS and CDR2 is YFSETQ. This CDR3 comprises 15 residues.

This clonotype was seen more than once but under ten times. The chain recombines TRBV30 with TRBJ1-1; tentative D call: TRBD1 (6 bases). The CDR3 is 13 residues long. V was pared by 3 bases and J by 7 bases, with 15 bases between. Germline CDR1 GTSNPN, CDR2 SVGIG (reference sequence). The CDR3 DNA sequence: TGTGCCTGGAGCCCCGGGGGCGGGATTGAAGCTTTCTTT. This translates into CAWSPGGGIEAFF.

The chain employs TRBV20-1 and TRBJ1-5, with D possibly matching TRBD1 (6 bases). With 0 bases removed from V and 7 bases from J, the gap between germline ends came to 13 bases. The germline V gene encodes CDR1 DFQATT and CDR2 SNEGSKA (reference sequence). CDR3 length equals 14 residues. For the CDR3, the DNA is TGCAGTGCTAGAGAGGGGCAGGGGAGCCAGCCCCAGCATTTT. Amino acids: CSAREGQGSQPQHF.

This clonotype was recorded many times. The V gene is TRBV28, the J gene TRBJ1-2, with D tentatively TRBD1 (5 bases). The CDR3 length is 16 residues. Trimming pared 6 bases from V and 4 bases from J, leaving 21 bases between. Germline loops: CDR1 MDHEN, CDR2 SYDVKM. The CDR3 coding sequence is TGTGCCAGCAGCCCCACCCGGACACCTCGACTCTATGGCTACACCTTC. The encoded protein is CASSPTRTPRLYGYTF.

This clonotype has a count of ten or more. The chain combines TRBV2 with TRBJ2-1, with 12 bases matching TRBD2. From germline, CDR1 is SNHLY and CDR2 FYNNEI. The CDR3 has 20 amino acids. Germline trimming cut 1 base from V and 4 bases from J; bases unmatched to any gene: 14. The CDR3 protein is CASSEGLASGRAGWYNEQFF. The CDR3 DNA sequence: TGTGCCAGCAGTGAAGGGTTAGCTAGCGGGAGGGCCGGCTGGTACAATGAGCAGTTCTTC.

This clonotype occurred many times. The chain uses TRBV12-3 or TRBV12-4 and TRBJ2-2, with TRBD1 as a possible D gene (5 bases). V shed 5 bases and J shed 3 bases, with 7 bases lying between them. This CDR3 has 13 residues. CDR3 in amino acids: CASSRQYTGELFF. DNA of the CDR3: TGTGCCAGCAGTAGACAGTACACCGGGGAGCTGTTTTTT.